This T cell receptor (beta chain) was found in a study of blood T cell repertoires in COVID-19 (dated by TCRdb to about 2020). With regard to the full study: The collaborator samples originated in the United States, Italy and Spain and spanned the acute and convalescent phases of COVID-19. The material from the prospective study consisted of cDNA or gDNA derived from T cells, B-cell-depleted T cells, or PBMCs. Deeply sampled blood TCRbeta repertoires from subjects exposed to, actively infected with, or recovered from COVID-19 were included in the dataset. The repertoires were made available in a free public database intended to serve as a resource for research on the immune response to SARS-CoV-2. The samples were drawn from the first 160 participants of the ongoing ImmuneRACE study and from 1,254 subjects provided by 6 global collaborators. The sample metadata nearly always contained a de-identified subject ID, COVID-19 status, age in years and sex. Where available, HLA class I and class II types were taken from metadata supplied by the sample provider and were not determined by assay-based typing. The paper as a whole reports these results and caveats: The amount of clinical and demographic metadata varied by source and participant and was provided uncurated.

TCRbeta CDR3 regions were amplified from genomic DNA using the immunoSEQ Assay, a bias-controlled multiplex PCR. Regarding the original processing steps: Within the assay, amplification of reference gene primers was used to estimate how many nucleated cells each sample contained. To quantify the absolute abundance of each unique TCRbeta CDR3 rearrangement, sequence reads were collapsed and filtered. For each sample, productive Simpson clonality was calculated as the square root of Simpson's diversity index across productive rearrangements. Imported from immuneACCESS, the table was reduced by TCRdb to in-frame sequences with V and J called. These copies leave out some clones; in studies compared against another copy, an unresolved V gene accounts for under half, and the cause of the remainder is not known. V and J calls and clone size come straight from that table; D and trimming were deduced from the DNA. Present in this sample are 130,000 to 150,000 clones, 84% of which were seen just once. The top ten clonotypes cover 5.8% of the sample.

In the prospective study, participants were 18 to 89 years old, resided in 24 geographic areas of the United States, and were enrolled through a virtual design. In the prospective study, cohorts were assigned on the basis of participant-reported clinical history obtained from a screening survey and a study questionnaire. A participant counted as exposed if, within 2 weeks of entering the study, that participant had been in contact with someone who had a PCR-confirmed or clinician-diagnosed COVID-19 case. In the prospective study, whole blood, serum and a nasopharyngeal or oropharyngeal swab were collected from each participant by mobile phlebotomists. Additional blood draws and questionnaires over an approximately 2-month period could optionally be provided by prospective study participants. Before DNA extraction, prospective study blood samples were shipped either frozen or at room temperature.

About this clone itself: Its binding antigen is unknown. Per-base quality was not reported, and no clone a single base away is much larger than it.

CDR1 and CDR2 are read off the germline V gene as MNHEY and SVGEGT. V loses 5 bases, J loses 7 bases, and the germline ends lie 18 bases apart. There are 16 amino acids in the CDR3, from cysteine to phenylalanine inclusive. The sequence is cut down to CDR3 DNA, 48 bases in frame from base 1. Input material: PBMCs or T cells enriched from blood (not recorded which). This receptor was taken from a woman aged 45-60 years who had been exposed to COVID-19. The rearrangement combines TRBV6-2 or TRBV6-3 with TRBJ1-6, with a tentative D gene TRBD1 over 6 matching bases. The CDR3 amino acid sequence is: CASSPHADRKNSPLHF. DNA sequence: TGTGCCAGCAGTCCCCATGCCGACAGGAAGAATTCACCCCTCCACTTT.